This T cell receptor (beta chain) is drawn from a study of CD8+CD57+ T cells in acquired aplastic anemia. Germline V gene data show CDR1 as SEHNR and CDR2 as FQNEAQ (reference sequence). V gave up 2 bases and J gave up 9 bases; unmatched junction bases: 9. The CDR3 covers 16 residues. This clonotype appeared many times. TCR beta VDJ and CDR3 profiles were obtained from a genomic DNA template. TCRdb re-analysed the reads in MiXCR, keeping a single row per CDR3 protein. Of 150,000 to 200,000 distinct CDR3 sequences in the sample, just under 65% were seen once. The material sequenced was sorted CD4+, CD8+, or CD8+CD57+ T cells (not recorded which) from PBMCs. This clonotype was sampled from a human donor in good health. The chain has TRBV7-9 and TRBJ2-1, with 11 positions matching TRBD1. The CDR3 DNA reads TGTGCCAGCAGCTTATTGCGGGACAGGGGGGTACCTGAGCAGTTCTTC. It specifies CASSLLRDRGVPEQFF.